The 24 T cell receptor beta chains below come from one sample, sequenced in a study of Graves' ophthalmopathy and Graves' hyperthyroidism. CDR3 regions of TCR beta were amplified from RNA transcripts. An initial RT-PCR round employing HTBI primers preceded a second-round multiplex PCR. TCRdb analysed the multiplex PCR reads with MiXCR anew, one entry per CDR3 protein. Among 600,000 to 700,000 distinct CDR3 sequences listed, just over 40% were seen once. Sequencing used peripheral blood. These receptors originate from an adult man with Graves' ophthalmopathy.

The CDR3 coding sequence is TGCAGCGTACCGGGACAGGGCACCATATATTTT. Amino acids: CSVPGQGTIYF. The genes are TRBV29-1 and TRBJ1-3, with 9 bases fitting TRBD1. This CDR3 is 11 amino acids long. Germline assignment: CDR1 SQVTM and CDR2 ANQGSEA. V lost 6 bases and J lost 9; bases outside the gene matches: 3.

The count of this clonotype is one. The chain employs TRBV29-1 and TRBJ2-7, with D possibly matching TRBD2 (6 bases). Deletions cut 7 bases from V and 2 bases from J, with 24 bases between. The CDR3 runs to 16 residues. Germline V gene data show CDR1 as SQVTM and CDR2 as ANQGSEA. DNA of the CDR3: TGCAGCGCCCTTACCCCTCGGGATAGCGGTACCTACGAGCAGTACTTC. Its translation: CSALTPRDSGTYEQYF.

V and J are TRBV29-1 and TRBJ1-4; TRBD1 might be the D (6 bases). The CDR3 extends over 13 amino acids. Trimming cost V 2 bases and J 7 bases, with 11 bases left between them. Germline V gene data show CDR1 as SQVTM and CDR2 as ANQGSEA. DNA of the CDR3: TGCAGCGTTGAACAGGGGCCGGGTGAAAAACTGTTTTTT. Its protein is CSVEQGPGEKLFF.

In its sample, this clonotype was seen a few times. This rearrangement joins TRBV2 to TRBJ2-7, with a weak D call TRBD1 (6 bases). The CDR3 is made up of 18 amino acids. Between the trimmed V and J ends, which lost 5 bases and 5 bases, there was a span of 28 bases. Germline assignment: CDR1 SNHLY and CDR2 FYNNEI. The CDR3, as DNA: TGTGCCAGCAGTTACTCGATTCCTAGGACGCCAGGGGACCACGAGCAGTACTTC. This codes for CASSYSIPRTPGDHEQYF.

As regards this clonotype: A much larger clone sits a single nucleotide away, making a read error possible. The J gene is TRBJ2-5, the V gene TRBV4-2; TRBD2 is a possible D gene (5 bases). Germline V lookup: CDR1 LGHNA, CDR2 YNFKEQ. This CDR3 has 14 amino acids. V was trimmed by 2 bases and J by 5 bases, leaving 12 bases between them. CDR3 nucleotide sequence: TGTGCCAGCAGCCAACGAGGGAGAGGGGAGACCCAGTACTTC. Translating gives CASSQRGRGETQYF.

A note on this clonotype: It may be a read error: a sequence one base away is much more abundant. CDR3 residues: CANTPRRNTGELFF. In DNA form, the CDR3 reads TGTGCCAACACCCCCAGGAGGAACACCGGGGAGCTGTTTTTT. The gene calls are TRBV2 and TRBJ2-2; D uncertain. CDR1 and CDR2 (germline): SNHLY, FYNNEI. V lost 10 bases to trimming and J lost 1 base, with 13 bases between them. This CDR3 spans 14 amino acids.

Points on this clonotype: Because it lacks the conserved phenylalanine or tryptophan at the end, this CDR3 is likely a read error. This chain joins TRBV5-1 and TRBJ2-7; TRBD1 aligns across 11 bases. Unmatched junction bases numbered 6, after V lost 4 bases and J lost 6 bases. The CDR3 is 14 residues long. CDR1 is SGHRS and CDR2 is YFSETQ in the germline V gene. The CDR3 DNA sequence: TGCGCCAGCAGCCCGGGACAGGGGGTAAGCGAGCAGTACTCC. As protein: CASSPGQGVSEQYS.

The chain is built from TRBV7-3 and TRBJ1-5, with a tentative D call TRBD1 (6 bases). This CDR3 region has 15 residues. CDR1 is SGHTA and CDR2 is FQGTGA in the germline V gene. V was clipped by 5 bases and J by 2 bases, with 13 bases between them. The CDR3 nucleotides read TGTGCCAGCAGCAAAGGGGGAAGGGGCAATCAGCCCCAGCATTTT. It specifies CASSKGGRGNQPQHF.

The CDR3 loop is CASKGAAGTVNEKLFF. The CDR3 nucleotides are TGTGCCAGCAAGGGGGCAGCCGGGACAGTTAATGAAAAACTGTTTTTT. The chain has TRBV25-1 and TRBJ1-4; TRBD1 matches at 7 bases. CDR1 and CDR2 from the germline V gene are MGHDK and SYGVNS. The CDR3 has 16 residues. Trimming took 7 bases from V and 4 from J; bases not matched to a gene: 12.

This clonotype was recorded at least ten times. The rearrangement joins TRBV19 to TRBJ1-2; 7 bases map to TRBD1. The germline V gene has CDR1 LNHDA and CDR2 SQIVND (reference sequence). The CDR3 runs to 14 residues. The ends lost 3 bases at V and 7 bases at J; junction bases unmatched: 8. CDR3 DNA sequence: TGTGCCAGTAGTATGGGACAGCCAACTATTGGCTACACCTTC. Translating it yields CASSMGQPTIGYTF.

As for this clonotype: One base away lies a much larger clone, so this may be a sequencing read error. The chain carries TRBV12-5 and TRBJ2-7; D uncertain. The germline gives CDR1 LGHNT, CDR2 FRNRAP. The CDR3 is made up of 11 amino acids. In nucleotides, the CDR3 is TGTACCAGCAGACTCGCACGCGAGCAGTACTTC. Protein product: CTSRLAREQYF.

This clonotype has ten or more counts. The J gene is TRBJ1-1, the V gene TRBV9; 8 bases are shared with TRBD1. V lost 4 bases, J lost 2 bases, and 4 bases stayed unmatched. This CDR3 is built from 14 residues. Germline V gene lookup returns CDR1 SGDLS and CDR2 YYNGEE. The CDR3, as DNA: TGTGCCAGCAGCCCAGGGGGCGGAAACACTGAAGCTTTCTTT. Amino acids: CASSPGGGNTEAFF.

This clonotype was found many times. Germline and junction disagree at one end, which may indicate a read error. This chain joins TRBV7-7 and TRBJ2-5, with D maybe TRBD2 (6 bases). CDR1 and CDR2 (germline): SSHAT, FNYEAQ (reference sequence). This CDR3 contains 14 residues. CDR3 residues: CASSPGLSKETQYF. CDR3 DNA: TGTGCTAGCAGCCCGGGACTCTCCAAAGAGACCCAGTACTTC.

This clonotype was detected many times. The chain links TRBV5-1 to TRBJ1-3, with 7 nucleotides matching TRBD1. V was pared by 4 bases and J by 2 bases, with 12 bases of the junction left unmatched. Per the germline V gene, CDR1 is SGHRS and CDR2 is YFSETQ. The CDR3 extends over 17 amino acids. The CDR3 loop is CASSRGTAVLPGNTIYF. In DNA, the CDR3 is TGCGCCAGCAGCCGCGGGACAGCGGTGTTACCTGGAAACACCATATATTTT.

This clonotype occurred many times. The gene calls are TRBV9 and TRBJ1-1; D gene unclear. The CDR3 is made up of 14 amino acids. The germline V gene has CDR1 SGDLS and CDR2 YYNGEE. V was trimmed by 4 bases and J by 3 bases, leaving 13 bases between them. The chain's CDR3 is CASSKEAGDTEAFF. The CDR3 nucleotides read TGTGCCAGCAGCAAGGAGGCCGGTGACACTGAAGCTTTCTTT.

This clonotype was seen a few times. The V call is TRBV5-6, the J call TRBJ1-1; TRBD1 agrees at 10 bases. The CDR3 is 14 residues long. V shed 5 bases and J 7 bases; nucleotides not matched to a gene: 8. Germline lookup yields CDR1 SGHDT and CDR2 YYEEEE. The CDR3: CASSPRQGAVEAFF. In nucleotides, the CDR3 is TGTGCCAGCAGTCCCCGACAGGGGGCTGTTGAAGCTTTCTTT.

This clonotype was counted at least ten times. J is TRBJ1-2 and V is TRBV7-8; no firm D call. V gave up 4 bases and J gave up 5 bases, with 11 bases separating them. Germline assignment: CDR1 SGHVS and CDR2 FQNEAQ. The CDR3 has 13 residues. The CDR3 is CASSYETRYGYTF. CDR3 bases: TGTGCCAGCAGCTATGAGACACGTTATGGCTACACCTTC.

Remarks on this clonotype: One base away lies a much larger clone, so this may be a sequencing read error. CDR3 coding DNA: TGTGCCAGCAGTTCAGATTATAGCAATCAGCCCCAGCATTTT. Translated, it gives CASSSDYSNQPQHF. The chain has TRBV2 and TRBJ1-5; D not certain. Germline CDR1 SNHLY, CDR2 FYNNEI. Trimming left V 5 bases short and J 0 bases short, with 8 bases between. The CDR3 consists of 14 residues.

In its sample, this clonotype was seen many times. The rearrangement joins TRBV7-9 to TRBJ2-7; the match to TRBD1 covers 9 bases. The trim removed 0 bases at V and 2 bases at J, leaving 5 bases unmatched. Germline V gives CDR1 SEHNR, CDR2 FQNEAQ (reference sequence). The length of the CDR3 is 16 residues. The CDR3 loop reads CASSLALRQGAYEQYF. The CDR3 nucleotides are TGTGCCAGCAGCTTAGCGTTGAGACAGGGGGCCTACGAGCAGTACTTC. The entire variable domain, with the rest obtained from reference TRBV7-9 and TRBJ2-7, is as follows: DTGVSQNPRHKITKRGQNVTFRCDPISEHNRLYWYRQTLGQGPEFLTYFQNEAQLEKSRLLSDRFSAERPKGSFSTLEIQRTEQGDSAMYLCASSLALRQGAYEQYFGPGTRLTVT.

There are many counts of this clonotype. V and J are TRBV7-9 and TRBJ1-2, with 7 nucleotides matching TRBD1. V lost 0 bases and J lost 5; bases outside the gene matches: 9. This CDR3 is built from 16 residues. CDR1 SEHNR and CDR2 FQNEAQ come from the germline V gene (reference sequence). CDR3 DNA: TGTGCCAGCAGCTTAGCGGTGACAGGGAAGCTTTATGGCTACACCTTC. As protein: CASSLAVTGKLYGYTF.

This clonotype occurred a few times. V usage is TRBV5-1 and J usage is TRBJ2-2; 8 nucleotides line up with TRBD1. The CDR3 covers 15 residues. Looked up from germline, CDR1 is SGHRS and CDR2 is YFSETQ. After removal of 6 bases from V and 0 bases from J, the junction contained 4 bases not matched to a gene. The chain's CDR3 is CASTRDRPNTGELFF. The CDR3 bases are TGCGCCAGCACCCGGGACAGGCCGAACACCGGGGAGCTGTTTTTT.

The CDR3, as DNA: TGTGCCAGCAGCCCCATGGGGGGGGCCAGGGGGCAATCTGGCTACACCTTC. This gives the protein CASSPMGGARGQSGYTF. The chain has TRBV6-6 and TRBJ1-2; 8 nucleotides line up with TRBD1. Germline V gene lookup returns CDR1 MNHNY and CDR2 SVGAGI (reference sequence). The trim removed 6 bases at V and 7 bases at J, leaving 19 bases unmatched. The CDR3 length is 17 residues.

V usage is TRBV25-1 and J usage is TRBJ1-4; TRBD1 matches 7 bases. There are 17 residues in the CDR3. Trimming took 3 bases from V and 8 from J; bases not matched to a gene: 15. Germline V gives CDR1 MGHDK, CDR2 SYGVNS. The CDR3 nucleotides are TGTGCCAGCAGTGACCCGACAGGGACCGGGGGCGAGGAAAAACTGTTTTTT. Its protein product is CASSDPTGTGGEEKLFF.

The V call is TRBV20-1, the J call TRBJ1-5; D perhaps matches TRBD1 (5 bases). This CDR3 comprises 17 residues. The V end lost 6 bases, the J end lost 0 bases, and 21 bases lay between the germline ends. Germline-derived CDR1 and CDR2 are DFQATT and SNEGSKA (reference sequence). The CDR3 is CSASSTGTPYSNQPQHF. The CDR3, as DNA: TGCAGTGCCTCCTCAACCGGGACTCCTTATAGCAATCAGCCCCAGCATTTT.